This TCR beta chain was sequenced for a study of cytomegalovirus exposure and HLA in healthy donors. Germline CDR1 MNHNS, CDR2 SASEGT. This CDR3 comprises 18 residues. Trimming took 3 bases from V and 2 from J, leaving 23 bases between them. Profiling relied on immunoSEQ multiplex PCR, and the TCRdb table lists in-frame clones only, not all of them. This sample yields 100,000 to 150,000 clones, of which more than 70% are seen a single time; approximately 1.3% belongs to the top ten. With respect to this clone: The antigen is not known. This sample also contains other DNA sequences that code for the same CDR3.

Study outcomes and limitations: With high specificity and sensitivity, the classifier reportedly diagnosed cytomegalovirus status. Cytomegalovirus-associated TCR beta chains were listed, numbering approximately 150.

This receptor was obtained from a man aged 25-40 years in good health and CMV-seronegative. Sequenced input: PBMCs. The genes are TRBV6-1 and TRBJ2-7; D is possibly TRBD2 (5 bases). The CDR3 here is CASSEAIAGGAGTYEQYF. The CDR3 DNA is TGTGCCAGCAGTGAGGCTATAGCAGGAGGCGCGGGTACCTACGAGCAGTACTTC.